This T cell receptor (beta chain) was found in a study of IL-17A CD8 T cells in psoriatic arthritis synovium. About the study as a whole: The goal of the study was to characterize the phenotype, molecular profile and function of synovial IL-17A+CD8+ T cells in the pathogenesis of psoriatic arthritis.

After DNA extraction (Qiagen), TCRbeta V-D-J rearrangements were amplified in a bias-controlled manner and then sequenced at high throughput (immunoSEQ; Adaptive Biotech). Per the authors' processing: Productive sequences were analyzed at sequence level using the immunoSEQ Analyzer platform. Clonality was computed as 1 minus Pielou's evenness, ranging from 0 (highly polyclonal) to 1 (monoclonal). The Morisita index, ranging from 0 (no similarity) to 1 (complete similarity), was used to quantify repertoire overlap between subsets. Entries here come from immuneACCESS through TCRdb and include only in-frame sequences with V and J called. Some clones fail to appear in such tables; in the studies checked, an unresolved V gene covers under half of the shortfall, and the cause of the remainder is unknown. V, J and clone size reflect that table, while D and trimming were determined from the DNA. In all, the sample holds 2,000 to 3,000 clones, and 72% of those were seen once. The top ten constitute 13% to 15% of the sample.

Turning to this clone: Its binding antigen is unknown. The input lacks base qualities; no much larger clone sits a single base away.

The CDR3 numbers 13 residues from cysteine through phenylalanine. Just CDR3 DNA is preserved here, 39 bases in frame from base 1. Sequences SGDLS (CDR1) and YYNGEE (CDR2) are obtained from the germline V gene. V has 0 bases trimmed and J has 8 bases trimmed; junction bases matching no gene number 2. Synovial fluid effusions were aspirated from actively inflamed joints of psoriatic arthritis patients. Memory CD8+ T cells in synovial fluid were sorted patient by patient into Tc17 (IL-17A+) cells, bulk memory cells and Tc1 (IL-17A-IFNgamma+) cells in order to compare their TCR repertoires. The psoriatic arthritis patients fulfilled the Classification of Psoriatic Arthritis Study Group (CASPAR) criteria. Bulk memory CD8+ T cells were sorted as CD45RA-CD27+/- plus CD45RA+CD27- cells. In three patients with psoriatic arthritis, sorted CD8+ T cell subsets from synovial fluid were put through TCRbeta sequencing. After isolation with Lymphoprep, synovial fluid mononuclear cells were cryopreserved in liquid nitrogen until use. The medium used for cryopreservation had approximately 47% fetal calf serum and around 9.6% dimethyl sulfoxide.

Results and caveats for the whole study, not just this receptor: Although some individual clones took up over 5% of the repertoire, most synovial CD8+ subsets stayed polyclonal. TCR sequencing covered only three patients, which the authors acknowledged as a limited sample size. Because no psoriatic arthritis synovial tissue samples were available, cells were taken from synovial fluid instead of synovial tissue.

This receptor was obtained from a human donor with psoriatic arthritis. Material: memory CD8+ T cells from synovial fluid. Reading the label with the study, this specimen's cell subset or site is: bulk memory CD8+ T cells (CD45RA-CD27+/- and CD45RA+CD27-). The chain uses TRBV9 and TRBJ1-2; 9 of the junction bases match TRBD1. Here the CDR3 is given as CASSVVTGGGYTF. At the DNA level, the sequence is TGTGCCAGCAGCGTAGTGACAGGGGGAGGCTACACCTTC.